Below are 13 T cell receptor beta chains sequenced from a single sample in a study of OX40 agonist ivuxolimab in advanced cancers. Produced via immunoSEQ multiplex PCR; TCRdb's table is partial and in-frame only. The repertoire holds 65,000 to 75,000 clones, more than 75% seen once, with approximately 0.4% in the top ten. The sequenced sample was CD4+ or CD8+ T cells sorted from blood, obtained in a trial of the OX40 agonist ivuxolimab. These receptors came from an adult with an advanced solid tumor such as melanoma, head and neck, liver or kidney cancer.

The V and J genes are TRBV5-1 and TRBJ2-5, with D possibly being TRBD2 (5 bases). Germline CDR1 SGHRS, CDR2 YFSETQ. The CDR3 runs to 15 residues. V lost 0 bases and J lost 1, with 10 bases in between. The CDR3 spells CASSLGGGSQETQYF. The CDR3 DNA sequence: TGCGCCAGCAGCTTGGGTGGCGGGTCCCAAGAGACCCAGTACTTC.

The sample holds a few counts of this clone. This chain connects TRBV4-1 to TRBJ1-4; D might be TRBD1 (6 bases). V was clipped by 8 bases and J by 7 bases, with 17 bases between them. CDR1 and CDR2 (germline): MGHRA, YSYEKL. The CDR3 is 14 residues long. CDR3 sequence (DNA): TGCGCCAGCTCCGTCCGGACAGTAAGTGAAAAACTGTTTTTT. Protein product: CASSVRTVSEKLFF.

A few counts support this clone. The chain combines TRBV6-5 with TRBJ1-1; D remains unclear. Germline CDR1 and CDR2: MNHEY and SVGAGI. V lost 8 bases and J lost 0, with 10 bases in between. The CDR3 sequence is 13 residues long. CDR3 amino acids: CASWAPMNTEAFF. CDR3 sequence (DNA): TGTGCCAGCTGGGCGCCCATGAACACTGAAGCTTTCTTT.

The table lists this clone with a count of one. V and J are TRBV2 and TRBJ1-6; 7 nucleotides align to TRBD1. J lost 8 bases, V lost 10 bases, and 5 bases had no gene match. The CDR3 contains 12 residues. Germline V lookup: CDR1 SNHLY, CDR2 FYNNEI. CDR3 sequence reads: CATKTGDSPLHF. CDR3 DNA sequence: TGTGCCACTAAAACAGGGGATTCACCCCTCCACTTT.

The rearrangement uses TRBV2 and TRBJ1-5; weak D call: TRBD1 (5 bases). In germline, CDR1 is SNHLY, CDR2 FYNNEI. Trimming cost V 6 bases and J 0 bases, with 12 bases left between them. The length of the CDR3 is 15 residues. CDR3 region: CASRPRQSSNQPQHF. In DNA, the CDR3 is TGTGCCAGCAGACCCCGACAGTCTAGCAATCAGCCCCAGCATTTT.

The DNA of the CDR3 is TGTGCCAGCAGTTTCGTTTCGCCAGGGAAAGCTTTCTTT. Amino acid sequence: CASSFVSPGKAFF. The chain employs TRBV28 and TRBJ1-1; a possible D gene is TRBD1 (5 bases). CDR1 is MDHEN, CDR2 SYDVKM, per germline. Trimming stripped 3 bases from V and 9 bases from J, with 14 bases between. The length of the CDR3 is 13 residues.

This clone turned up a few times. The V call is TRBV6-6, the J call TRBJ1-2; tentative D call: TRBD1 (6 bases). Germline V gives CDR1 MNHNY, CDR2 SVGAGI (reference sequence). The V end lost 3 bases, the J end lost 8 bases, and 19 bases lay between the germline ends. This CDR3 has 15 amino acids. CDR3 loop: CASSYGLMNGGGYTF. CDR3 sequence (DNA): TGTGCCAGCAGTTATGGACTTATGAATGGGGGCGGCTACACCTTC.

The chain combines TRBV4-1 with TRBJ1-1; TRBD1 matches at 8 bases. CDR1 and CDR2 from the germline V gene are MGHRA and YSYEKL. The CDR3 has 15 residues. J was trimmed by 9 bases and V by 0 bases; bases with no gene match: 9. CDR3 in DNA: TGCGCCAGCAGCCAAGACCTCCGGACAGGGAATAAAGCTTTCTTT. Residues: CASSQDLRTGNKAFF.

On this clone itself: Other DNA sequences within the sample encode an identical CDR3. This sequence joins TRBV19 and TRBJ1-1; D gene uncertain. CDR1 LNHDA and CDR2 SQIVND come from the germline V gene (reference sequence). Trimming pared 3 bases from V and 1 base from J, leaving 9 bases between. The length of the CDR3 is 14 residues. CDR3 loop: CASSIGSRNTEAFF. The CDR3 DNA reads as TGTGCCAGTAGTATTGGCAGCAGGAACACTGAAGCTTTCTTT.

This clone turned up a few times. The chain combines TRBV14 with TRBJ2-6; a possible D gene is TRBD2 (6 bases). V dropped 1 base and J dropped 6 bases, with 13 bases sitting between them. Germline V gene data show CDR1 as SGHDN and CDR2 as FVKESK. The CDR3 extends over 16 amino acids. Here the CDR3 DNA reads TGTGCCAGCAGCCAAGCGGCGGGACCGTCGGCCAACGTCCTGACTTTC. It yields the protein CASSQAAGPSANVLTF.

The chain uses TRBV9 and TRBJ2-3; D is possibly TRBD2 (5 bases). Germline V lookup: CDR1 SGDLS, CDR2 YYNGEE. This CDR3 comprises 16 residues. V was trimmed by 2 bases and J by 2 bases, leaving 15 bases between them. The DNA of the CDR3 is TGTGCCAGCAGCGTCTTAGCGAGCGTAGTCACAGATACGCAGTATTTT. This codes for CASSVLASVVTDTQYF.

CDR3 loop: CASRGSEAFF. In DNA form, the CDR3 reads TGTGCCAGCAGGGGCAGTGAAGCTTTCTTT. The rearrangement links TRBV6-1 to TRBJ1-1; D unclear. Germline CDR1 MNHNS, CDR2 SASEGT. V lost 6 bases to trimming and J lost 7 bases, with 6 bases between them. The CDR3 covers 10 residues.

The V gene is TRBV11-2, the J gene TRBJ1-2, with D uncertain. Between the trimmed V and J ends, which lost 4 bases and 8 bases, there was a span of 17 bases. The CDR3 extends over 14 amino acids. CDR1 and CDR2 from the germline V gene are SGHAT and FQNNGV. CDR3 bases: TGTGCCAGCAGCTGGAGCATGAGGGAGTCGGGCTACACCTTC. Amino acids: CASSWSMRESGYTF.